This TCR beta chain was recovered during a study of T cells expressing NK-cell markers. Study at large: Obtained from sorted CD3+CD56+NKG2C+, CD3+CD56+NKG2C- and CD3+CD56-NKG2C+ T cells were the TCR beta repertoires. Whole-study findings and limits: NKG2C+ dominant clonotypes from 5 to 7 donors made up about 1.0-8% of CD8+ T cells.

Germline V CDR1 and CDR2: LNHDA, SQIVND (reference sequence). The CDR3 spans 14 residues. Researchers built TCR beta cDNA using 5'RACE template switching with UMIs. TCRdb reanalyzed the 5' RACE reads, giving one entry per CDR3 protein sequence and no DNA. The sample data list about 460,000 distinct CDR3 sequences. Of note for this clonotype: Its specificity is not known.

This TCR was sampled from a woman between 50 and 59 years old in good health. This sequence joins TRBV19 and TRBJ1-1. Sequenced sample: blood T cells: a sorted CD56 or NKG2C T cell subset, CD4+ or CD8+ T cells, or bulk PBMC T cells (not recorded which). CDR3 amino acids: CASSSSVLGFGTFF. Full variable domain (rest looked up from reference TRBV19 and TRBJ1-1): DGGITQSPKYLFRKEGQNVTLSCEQNLNHDAMYWYRQDPGQGLRLIYYSQIVNDFQKGDIAEGYSVSREKKESFPLTVTSAQKNPTAFYLCASSSSVLGFGTFFGQGTRLTVV.